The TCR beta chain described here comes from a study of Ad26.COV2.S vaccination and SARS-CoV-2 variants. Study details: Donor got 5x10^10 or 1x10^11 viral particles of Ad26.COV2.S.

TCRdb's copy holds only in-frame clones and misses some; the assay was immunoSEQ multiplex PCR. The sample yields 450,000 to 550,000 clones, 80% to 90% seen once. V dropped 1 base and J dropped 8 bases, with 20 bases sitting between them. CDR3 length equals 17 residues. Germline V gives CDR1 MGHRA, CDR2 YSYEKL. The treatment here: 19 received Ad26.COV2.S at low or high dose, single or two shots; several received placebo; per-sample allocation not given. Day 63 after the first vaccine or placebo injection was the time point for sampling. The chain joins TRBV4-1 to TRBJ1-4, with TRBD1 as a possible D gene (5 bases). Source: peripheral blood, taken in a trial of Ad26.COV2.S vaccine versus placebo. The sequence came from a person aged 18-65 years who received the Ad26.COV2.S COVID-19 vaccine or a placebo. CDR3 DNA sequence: TGCGCCAGCAGCCAAGTTCATTTGACAGCCATAGGGGAAAAACTGTTTTTT. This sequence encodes CASSQVHLTAIGEKLFF.